This T cell receptor beta chain was recovered during a study of cytotoxic CD8 clonotypes in ibrutinib-treated CLL. Study at large: In all, about a dozen patients were relapsed/refractory, roughly 15 were treatment-naive and around 17 were IGHV unmutated. Samples had a mean of nearly 260,000 productive templates and about 93,000 productive rearrangements.

Per germline, CDR1 KGHSH and CDR2 LQKENI. Trimming removed 0 bases from V and 6 bases from J, with 5 bases in between. The CDR3 length is 13 residues. Sequencing was designed to attain a depth spanning 1 in 200,000 to 1 in 1 million T cells. This table comes from immunoSEQ multiplex PCR, and its TCRdb copy is limited to in-frame clones, with some not included. The sample gives roughly 58,000 clones, roughly 54% of which show up once; under 30% is in the top ten. The starting material was PBMCs, obtained at disease progression, from a patient treated with ibrutinib. The chain recombines TRBV18 with TRBJ2-2, with D unclear. This receptor was obtained from a human donor with chronic lymphocytic leukemia. CDR3 in DNA: TGTGCCAGCTCACCACCAAGACCCGGGGAGCTGTTTTTT. Translating gives CASSPPRPGELFF.